Reported below is one T cell receptor beta chain. The antigen is not known. Sequenced by immunoSEQ multiplex PCR; TCRdb stores in-frame clones only, minus some. Of around 100,000 clones listed, around 90% are singletons. The CDR3 consists of 13 residues. Germline loops: CDR1 MGHRA, CDR2 YSYEKL. J was trimmed by 9 bases and V by 0 bases; bases with no gene match: 3. The data are from a study of T cell responses to AZD1222 COVID-19 vaccine. General study results and limits: Baseline serostatus was positive in only a handful of AZD1222 recipients.

This clonotype was obtained from an adult in good health. The gene calls are TRBV4-1 and TRBJ1-1, with 8 positions matching TRBD1. The sequences come from peripheral blood, collected on day 0 of AZD1222 vaccination. CDR3 sequence (DNA): TGCGCCAGCAGCCAAGACGGACAGGGAAAAGCTTTCTTT. Its protein product is CASSQDGQGKAFF.